These T cell receptor beta chains were read from a single sample in a study of radiation and T cells in renal cell carcinoma. Some clones are missing from TCRdb's copy, which holds only in-frame ones; the method was immunoSEQ multiplex PCR. The table lists under 100,000 clones, 84% of them singletons, with less than 7.5% in the top ten. The source was blood, collected from a patient whose treatment included radiotherapy and nephrectomy. All receptors derive from a man in his fifties or sixties with renal cell carcinoma. Both conserved end residues are part of each CDR3. The D gene is left open where the match is weak. Clone sizes are given selectively: once, few, many, or a class where the clone is expanded.

j_gene | abundance | v_gene | d_gene | CDR3aa | CDR3nt
TRBJ2-5 | . | TRBV6-1 | . | CASGLAREETQYF | TGTGCCAGCGGGCTTGCTCGGGAAGAGACCCAGTACTTC
TRBJ2-3 | . | TRBV4-3 | TRBD2 | CASSQAPTLAGATDTQYF | TGCGCCAGCAGCCAAGCCCCAACACTAGCGGGAGCCACAGATACGCAGTATTTT
TRBJ2-4 | . | TRBV21-1 | . | CASSNPQRDRGKNIQYF | TGTGCCAGCAGCAACCCCCAGCGGGACAGGGGAAAAAACATTCAGTACTTC
TRBJ2-1 | . | TRBV19 | . | CASTNQGPAGSSYNEQFF | TGTGCCAGTACCAACCAGGGCCCAGCGGGCAGCTCCTACAATGAGCAGTTCTTC
TRBJ1-5 | . | TRBV18 | . | CASSPPPRGGHQPQHF | TGTGCCAGCTCACCACCGCCGAGGGGGGGGCATCAGCCCCAGCATTTT
TRBJ2-1 | . | TRBV4-1 | TRBD2 | CASRRLAGVGEQFF | TGCGCCAGCAGGAGACTAGCGGGAGTAGGTGAGCAGTTCTTC
TRBJ2-7 | . | TRBV5-4 | TRBD1 | CASSSELNRGPYEQYF | TGTGCCAGCAGCTCGGAGCTTAACAGGGGACCCTACGAGCAGTACTTC
TRBJ1-1 | . | TRBV21-1 | . | CASSPTGGGTEAFF | TGTGCCAGCAGTCCAACAGGGGGTGGGACTGAAGCTTTCTTT
TRBJ1-5 | . | TRBV5-6 | . | CASSSNRVGQPQHF | TGTGCCAGCAGCAGTAACAGGGTAGGGCAGCCCCAGCATTTT
TRBJ1-1 | few | TRBV7-9 | . | CASSLAAGGVVVVTEAFF | TGTGCCAGCAGCTTAGCGGCTGGGGGTGTAGTGGTTGTCACTGAAGCTTTCTTT
TRBJ2-7 | . | TRBV6-5 | TRBD2 | CASRRASGISEQYF | TGTGCCAGCAGAAGGGCTAGCGGGATCTCTGAGCAGTACTTC
TRBJ2-2 | once | TRBV5-1 | . | CASSLGGQAGAGTGELFF | TGCGCCAGCAGCTTGGGCGGGCAGGCTGGCGCGGGGACCGGGGAGCTGTTTTTT
TRBJ2-1 | once | TRBV19 | . | CASSIQGGYNEQFF | TGTGCCAGTAGCATTCAGGGGGGTTACAATGAGCAGTTCTTC
TRBJ1-1 | few | TRBV19 | . | CASSTLSPEAFF | TGTGCCAGTAGCACACTAAGCCCGGAAGCTTTCTTT
TRBJ2-3 | . | TRBV27 | . | CASSLPSTDTQYF | TGTGCCAGCAGTTTACCTAGCACAGATACGCAGTATTTT
TRBJ2-5 | . | TRBV5-6 | . | CASSLGEDGKAQYF | TGTGCCAGCAGCTTGGGGGAAGATGGCAAGGCCCAGTACTTC
TRBJ1-5 | . | TRBV19 | TRBD1 | CASLKIPGQEEYSNQPQHF | TGTGCCAGCCTAAAAATTCCGGGACAGGAGGAGTATAGCAATCAGCCCCAGCATTTT